The 23 T cell receptor beta chains listed next were all sequenced from one sample in a study of T cell repertoires in cytomegalovirus infection. Their cognate antigens are unknown. A single record per CDR3 protein comes from TCRdb applying MiXCR to the reads. The table shows roughly 500,000 distinct CDR3 sequences, with roughly a third occurring only once. Here the sequenced sample was cultured PBMCs, taken from culture after CMV antigen stimulation. The origin of the receptors is a human donor in good health (CMV status not recorded). Some clones in this sample may be carry-over from other donors' samples.

This clonotype has a count of ten or more. The chain couples TRBV28 to TRBJ1-2, with D perhaps matching TRBD1 (5 bases). The CDR3 has 14 amino acids. Looked up from germline, CDR1 is MDHEN and CDR2 is SYDVKM. Trimming pared 5 bases from V and 8 bases from J, leaving 18 bases between. DNA for the CDR3: TGTGCCAGCAGTCCCCTGGGAGGGGCGGACGGCTACACCTTC. It translates to CASSPLGGADGYTF.

The chain combines TRBV20-1 with TRBJ2-5, with D perhaps matching TRBD1 or TRBD2 (6 bases each). From germline, CDR1 is DFQATT and CDR2 SNEGSKA (reference sequence). This CDR3 contains 17 residues. The ends were cut back, 0 bases at V and 5 bases at J, with 22 bases in the middle. The CDR3: CSARDYVGGGLGETQYF. The CDR3 DNA reads as TGCAGTGCTAGAGATTACGTGGGGGGCGGATTGGGGGAGACCCAGTACTTC.

The gene calls are TRBV12-3 or TRBV12-4 and TRBJ2-2; TRBD1 is a possible D gene (6 bases). V was clipped by 3 bases and J by 5 bases, with 10 bases between them. The CDR3 totals 14 residues. As DNA, the CDR3 is TGTGCCAGCAGTTTCGCAGGGGCAACCGGGGAGCTGTTTTTT. Its translation is CASSFAGATGELFF.

J is TRBJ2-1 and V is TRBV9; TRBD2 is a possible D gene (6 bases). CDR3 size: 17 residues. From germline, CDR1 is SGDLS and CDR2 YYNGEE. V was shortened by 4 bases and J by 3 bases, with 20 bases between the two germline ends. The CDR3 DNA sequence: TGTGCCAGCAGCCGCCGGGACCGGGACTCCTACTACAATGAGCAGTTCTTC. Encoded protein: CASSRRDRDSYYNEQFF.

This CDR3 reads CASTLGGDFSEAFF. For the CDR3, the DNA is TGTGCCAGCACCCTGGGCGGGGACTTCTCTGAAGCTTTCTTT. V and J are TRBV25-1 and TRBJ1-1; tentative D call: TRBD1 (5 bases). The CDR3 totals 14 residues. Germline V gene data show CDR1 as MGHDK and CDR2 as SYGVNS. V was clipped by 7 bases and J by 6 bases, with 18 bases between them.

This clonotype was recorded many times. V gene TRBV11-2 combines with J gene TRBJ2-5; D is ambiguous. V was trimmed by 5 bases and J by 3 bases, leaving 10 bases between them. This CDR3 region has 13 residues. CDR1 is SGHAT and CDR2 is FQNNGV in the germline V gene. As DNA, the CDR3 is TGTGCCAGCAGCCTCGGCTATAAAGAGACCCAGTACTTC. Residues: CASSLGYKETQYF.

In its sample, this clonotype was seen a few times. J is TRBJ2-4 and V is TRBV12-3 or TRBV12-4; 7 nucleotides match TRBD1. The CDR3 totals 21 residues. The V and J ends lost 5 bases and 8 bases, in that order; junction bases with no gene match: 30. CDR3 protein: CASSTRSFVPTNRDREDIQYF. In DNA form, the CDR3 reads TGTGCCAGCAGTACCCGCAGTTTTGTTCCGACGAACCGGGACAGAGAAGACATTCAGTACTTC.

This clonotype was counted only a few times. The gene calls are TRBV6-1 and TRBJ1-5, with D hard to call. Trimming cost V 1 base and J 1 base, with 8 bases left between them. There are 15 residues in the CDR3. Germline assignment: CDR1 MNHNS and CDR2 SASEGT. This chain's CDR3 is CASSEGKLSNQPQHF. CDR3 bases: TGTGCCAGCAGTGAAGGGAAATTGAGCAATCAGCCCCAGCATTTT.

The rearrangement joins TRBV4-1 to TRBJ1-5; no definite D call. Germline loops: CDR1 MGHRA, CDR2 YSYEKL. Trimming pared 0 bases from V and 3 bases from J, leaving 9 bases between. The CDR3 runs 15 residues. The CDR3 region has the DNA TGCGCCAGCAGCCAAGATGGACGGATCAATCAGCCCCAGCATTTT. As protein: CASSQDGRINQPQHF.

This chain joins TRBV14 and TRBJ1-4; perhaps TRBD1 as D (5 bases). CDR1 and CDR2 from the germline V gene are SGHDN and FVKESK. Trimming left V 2 bases short and J 7 bases short, with 17 bases between. The CDR3 runs to 16 residues. The CDR3 coding sequence is TGTGCCAGCAGCCAATACGGAAGGGGCTTTGGTGAAAAACTGTTTTTT. The encoded protein is CASSQYGRGFGEKLFF.

CDR3 region: CSADRTKAFF. CDR3 coding DNA: TGCAGTGCCGACAGGACAAAAGCTTTCTTT. The genes are TRBV20-1 and TRBJ1-1; TRBD1 is a possible D gene (6 bases). V lost 6 bases and J lost 9, with 11 bases in between. Germline V gives CDR1 DFQATT, CDR2 SNEGSKA (reference sequence). The CDR3 extends over 10 amino acids.

In this sample, this clonotype turned up a few times. The V gene is TRBV4-3, the J gene TRBJ2-7; D is ambiguous. The germline gives CDR1 LGHNA, CDR2 YSLEER. This CDR3 comprises 15 residues. The V end was cut by 0 bases, the J end by 3 bases, with 12 bases between. The CDR3 spells CASSQEWQAFYEQYF. The CDR3 DNA reads TGCGCCAGCAGCCAAGAGTGGCAGGCTTTCTACGAGCAGTACTTC.

CDR3 nucleotide sequence: TGTGCCAGTACGTGGAAAAATGAGCAGTTCTTC. Protein product: CASTWKNEQFF. The chain has TRBV19 and TRBJ2-1; D remains unclear. CDR3 length equals 11 residues. The germline CDR1 and CDR2 sequences are LNHDA and SQIVND (reference sequence). The V gene lost 7 bases and the J gene lost 7 bases, with 8 bases spanning the gap.

In this sample, this clonotype turned up many times. This sequence joins TRBV20-1 and TRBJ2-7; 9 bases agree with TRBD2. CDR1 and CDR2 (germline): DFQATT, SNEGSKA (reference sequence). The CDR3 has 12 residues. CDR3 coding DNA: TGCAAGAGCGGGAGGAGCTCCTACGAGCAGTACTTC. Translated, it gives CKSGRSSYEQYF.

The rearrangement joins TRBV19 to TRBJ1-4; 8 bases fit TRBD1. The germline V gene encodes CDR1 LNHDA and CDR2 SQIVND (reference sequence). The CDR3 runs to 14 residues. After removal of 2 bases from V and 6 bases from J, the junction contained 2 bases not matched to a gene. The CDR3 loop reads CASSIKTGDEKLFF. CDR3 nucleotide sequence: TGTGCCAGTAGTATAAAGACAGGGGATGAAAAACTGTTTTTT. Using reference TRBV19 and TRBJ1-4 for the parts outside the CDR3, the full variable domain is DGGITQSPKYLFRKEGQNVTLSCEQNLNHDAMYWYRQDPGQGLRLIYYSQIVNDFQKGDIAEGYSVSREKKESFPLTVTSAQKNPTAFYLCASSIKTGDEKLFFGSGTQLSVL.

The gene calls are TRBV12-3 or TRBV12-4 and TRBJ1-1; D is undetermined. The CDR3 has 15 amino acids. V shed 3 bases and J shed 4 bases, with 15 bases lying between them. The CDR3 region is CASSFYHARGTEAFF. CDR3 sequence (DNA): TGTGCCAGCAGTTTTTACCATGCAAGAGGCACTGAAGCTTTCTTT.

V usage is TRBV6-2 or TRBV6-3 and J usage is TRBJ2-7; D is unresolved. The germline CDR1 and CDR2 sequences are MNHEY and SVGEGT. The CDR3 sequence is 15 residues long. The V and J ends lost 7 bases and 4 bases respectively, with 20 bases between them. This CDR3 reads CASTTPRAADYEQYF. CDR3 sequence (DNA): TGTGCCAGCACCACGCCCCGCGCAGCAGATTACGAGCAGTACTTC.

This clonotype was detected only a few times. The gene calls are TRBV11-3 and TRBJ2-5, with D maybe TRBD2 (6 bases). Deletions cut 0 bases from V and 6 bases from J, with 11 bases between. Germline CDR1 reads SGHNT; CDR2 reads YENEEA. The CDR3 runs 14 residues. The CDR3 loop is CASSLDMRGQTQYF. DNA for the CDR3: TGTGCCAGCAGCTTAGATATGCGGGGTCAGACCCAGTACTTC.

The rearrangement links TRBV7-9 to TRBJ2-5; tentatively, D is TRBD2 (8 bases). Germline CDR1 is SEHNR and CDR2 is FQNEAQ (reference sequence). V was pared by 5 bases and J by 5 bases, with 21 bases between. CDR3 length: 16 amino acids. The CDR3, as DNA: TGTGCCAGCAGCCCACGGACTAGCCCGACAGGGGAGACCCAGTACTTC. Residues: CASSPRTSPTGETQYF.

In its sample, this clonotype was seen many times. The rearrangement uses TRBV7-8 and TRBJ1-6; tentatively, D is TRBD1 (5 bases). Between the trimmed V and J ends, which lost 3 bases and 2 bases, there was a span of 17 bases. The CDR3 totals 18 residues. CDR1 and CDR2 (germline): SGHVS, FQNEAQ. The CDR3, as DNA: TGTGCCAGCAGCTTGTTTATGTCAGGGATAACCTATAATTCACCCCTCCACTTT. This translates into CASSLFMSGITYNSPLHF.

J is TRBJ1-1 and V is TRBV27; D uncertain. This CDR3 comprises 13 residues. The germline V gene has CDR1 MNHEY and CDR2 SMNVEV (reference sequence). V shed 4 bases and J shed 5 bases, with 11 bases lying between them. The CDR3 nucleotides read TGTGCCAGCAGTTCCAATCTGGGTACTGAAGCTTTCTTT. This translates into CASSSNLGTEAFF.

This clonotype was seen many times. The V and J genes are TRBV7-2 and TRBJ1-1, with D possibly being TRBD1 (5 bases). The CDR3 has 15 residues. The V end was cut by 5 bases, the J end by 5 bases, with 18 bases between. Per germline, CDR1 SGHTA and CDR2 FQGNSA. CDR3 loop: CASSGAGPVGTEAFF. The DNA for the CDR3 is TGTGCCAGCAGCGGGGCGGGACCGGTGGGTACTGAAGCTTTCTTT.

The chain carries TRBV10-3 and TRBJ1-2, with TRBD1 as a possible D gene (5 bases). The germline gives CDR1 ENHRY, CDR2 SYGVKD. The V gene lost 0 bases and the J gene lost 4 bases, with 15 bases spanning the gap. The CDR3 is 16 residues long. The CDR3 reads CAISESSPRGLYGYTF. The CDR3, as DNA: TGTGCCATCAGTGAGTCGTCTCCGAGGGGCCTCTATGGCTACACCTTC.